A single sample gave rise to the 11 T cell receptor beta chains below, sequenced in a study of persistence of HIV-infected CD4 T cells. Their antigens are not known. Anti-CD3/anti-CD28 beads served as a nonspecific positive control stimulus. Responding CD4+ T cells were sorted by upregulation of both CD40 ligand and CD69. The libraries were made with immunoSEQ version 4 in survey mode. TCRdb keeps only in-frame clones here, not all; method: immunoSEQ multiplex PCR. This table holds 30,000 to 45,000 clones, roughly 87% found once. Here the sequenced sample was CD4+ T cells sorted from PBMCs after roughly 20-hour stimulation, taken from a patient who received antiretroviral therapy. All receptors derive from an adult man with HIV who was CMV-seropositive.

This clone was counted only a few times. This rearrangement joins TRBV27 to TRBJ1-1; no clear D. This CDR3 has 15 residues. V lost 0 bases, J lost 0 bases, and 8 bases lay in between. The germline V gene has CDR1 MNHEY and CDR2 SMNVEV (reference sequence). CDR3 region: CASSLSVRMNTEAFF. The CDR3 DNA follows: TGTGCCAGCAGTTTATCGGTTAGGATGAACACTGAAGCTTTCTTT.

This clone showed up just once. V gene TRBV3-1 (or the pseudogene TRBV3-2) combines with J gene TRBJ2-1; D call uncertain. The CDR3 loop spans 15 amino acids. The V end lost 0 bases, the J end lost 8 bases, and 14 bases lay between the germline ends. Germline CDR1 LGHDT, CDR2 YNNKEL (reference sequence). The CDR3 nucleotides read TGTGCCAGCAGCCAAGAGCTTGATAGCAACTATGAGCAGTTCTTC. This gives the protein CASSQELDSNYEQFF.

V is TRBV30 and J is TRBJ1-2, with 8 bases fitting TRBD1. The CDR3 runs to 14 residues. The trim removed 1 base at V and 8 bases at J, leaving 9 bases unmatched. From germline, CDR1 is GTSNPN and CDR2 SVGIG (reference sequence). The CDR3 reads CAWSATGVGGGYTF. In nucleotides, the CDR3 is TGTGCCTGGAGTGCGACAGGGGTTGGAGGCGGCTACACCTTC.

This chain connects TRBV19 to TRBJ2-5; 8 bases fit TRBD1. The length of the CDR3 is 15 residues. J was trimmed by 9 bases and V by 3 bases; bases with no gene match: 12. Germline CDR1 is LNHDA and CDR2 is SQIVND (reference sequence). The chain's CDR3 is CASSIGQGAGVAQYF. The CDR3 nucleotides read TGTGCCAGTAGTATTGGGCAGGGGGCTGGAGTGGCCCAGTACTTC. Filled out from reference TRBV19 and TRBJ2-5, the complete variable domain reads DGGITQSPKYLFRKEGQNVTLSCEQNLNHDAMYWYRQDPGQGLRLIYYSQIVNDFQKGDIAEGYSVSREKKESFPLTVTSAQKNPTAFYLCASSIGQGAGVAQYFGPGTRLLVL.

J is TRBJ1-6 and V is TRBV18, with D possibly being TRBD1 (6 bases). With 3 bases removed from V and 8 bases from J, the gap between germline ends came to 20 bases. CDR3 length equals 17 residues. Germline V gene lookup returns CDR1 KGHSH and CDR2 LQKENI. The CDR3 DNA follows: TGTGCCAGCTCACCCTTCTCTGGGGGCACTGGGGATTCACCCCTCCACTTT. Its protein product is CASSPFSGGTGDSPLHF.

This sequence joins TRBV6-5 and TRBJ2-2, with 8 positions matching TRBD1. After removal of 5 bases from V and 8 bases from J, the junction contained 4 bases not matched to a gene. The CDR3 length is 13 residues. Germline V CDR1 and CDR2: MNHEY, SVGAGI. In DNA form, the CDR3 reads TGTGCCAGCAGTCTAGGGACAGGAGGGGAGCTGTTTTTT. Its protein product is CASSLGTGGELFF.

In its sample, this clone was seen a few times. This chain connects TRBV6-5 to TRBJ2-7, with 7 bases lining up with TRBD1. V lost 6 bases, J lost 6 bases, and 14 bases stayed unmatched. In germline, CDR1 is MNHEY, CDR2 SVGAGI. The CDR3 consists of 15 residues. In DNA form, the CDR3 reads TGTGCCAGCAGAGTGGATTTCGACAGGGCGACCGAGCAGTACTTC. Amino acid sequence: CASRVDFDRATEQYF.

The chain couples TRBV7-6 to TRBJ1-2; 8 nucleotides agree with TRBD1. V gave up 4 bases and J gave up 7 bases; unmatched junction bases: 8. Germline values: CDR1 SGHVS, CDR2 FNYEAQ. CDR3 size: 14 residues. Here the CDR3 DNA reads TGTGCCAGCAGCTCCCGGGACAGGATTGGTGGCTACACCTTC. Its translation is CASSSRDRIGGYTF.

The V call is TRBV30, the J call TRBJ2-2, with 8 bases fitting TRBD2. The CDR3 totals 16 residues. J lost 5 bases, V lost 4 bases, and 12 bases had no gene match. CDR1 is GTSNPN, CDR2 SVGIG, per germline (reference sequence). The CDR3 sequence is CAWIKAAGAPTGELFF. Here the CDR3 DNA reads TGTGCCTGGATTAAGGCAGCGGGAGCCCCTACCGGGGAGCTGTTTTTT. Variable domain in full (rest from reference TRBV30 and TRBJ2-2): SQTIHQWPATLVQPVGSPLSLECTVEGTSNPNLYWYRQAAGRGLQLLFYSVGIGQISSEVPQNLSASRPQDRQFILSSKKLLLSDSGFYLCAWIKAAGAPTGELFFGEGSRLTVL.

The chain has TRBV5-1 and TRBJ2-7; D remains unclear. Trimming cost V 5 bases and J 1 base, with 13 bases left between them. This CDR3 has 14 residues. Germline V lookup: CDR1 SGHRS, CDR2 YFSETQ. For the CDR3, the DNA is TGCGCCAGCAGTCTCCTGGACGAGTCCTACGAGCAGTACTTC. Translating gives CASSLLDESYEQYF. Drawing the rest from reference TRBV5-1 and TRBJ2-7, the complete variable domain is KAGVTQTPRYLIKTRGQQVTLSCSPISGHRSVSWYQQTPGQGLQFLFEYFSETQRNKGNFPGRFSGRQFSNSRSEMNVSTLELGDSALYLCASSLLDESYEQYFGPGTRLTVT.

This clone has a single count. The V and J genes are TRBV20-1 and TRBJ2-3; weak D call: TRBD2 (6 bases). Deletions cut 3 bases from V and 3 bases from J, with 13 bases between. Germline-derived CDR1 and CDR2 are DFQATT and SNEGSKA (reference sequence). The CDR3 has 14 amino acids. As DNA, the CDR3 is TGCAGTGCTAGTTCGGGGGTTGAAACAGATACGCAGTATTTT. It yields the protein CSASSGVETDTQYF.